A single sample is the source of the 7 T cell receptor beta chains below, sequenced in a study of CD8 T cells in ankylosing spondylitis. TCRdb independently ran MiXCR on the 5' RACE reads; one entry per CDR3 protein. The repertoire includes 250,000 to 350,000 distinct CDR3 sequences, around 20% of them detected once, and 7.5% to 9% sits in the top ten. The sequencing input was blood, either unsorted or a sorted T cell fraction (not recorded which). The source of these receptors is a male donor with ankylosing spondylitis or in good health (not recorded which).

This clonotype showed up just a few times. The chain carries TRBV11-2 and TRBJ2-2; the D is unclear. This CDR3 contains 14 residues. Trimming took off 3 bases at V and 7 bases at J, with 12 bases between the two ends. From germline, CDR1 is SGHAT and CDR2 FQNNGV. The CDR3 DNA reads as TGTGCCAGCAGCTTGTTATCTGGTGGCGGGGAGCTGTTTTTT. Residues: CASSLLSGGGELFF.

CDR3 sequence reads: CASRPTGFYEQYV. The CDR3 bases are TGTGCCAGCAGGCCGACCGGGTTTTACGAGCAGTACGTC. This sequence joins TRBV11-2 and TRBJ2-7; D ambiguous. Per the germline V gene, CDR1 is SGHAT and CDR2 is FQNNGV. This CDR3 spans 13 amino acids. V was pared by 6 bases and J by 4 bases, with 13 bases between.

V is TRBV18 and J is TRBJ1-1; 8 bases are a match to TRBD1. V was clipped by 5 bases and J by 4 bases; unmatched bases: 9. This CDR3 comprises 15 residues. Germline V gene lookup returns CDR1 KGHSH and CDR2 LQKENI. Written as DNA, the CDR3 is TGTGCCAGCTCAACTATGGGACAGGTGGGCACTGAAGCTTTCTTT. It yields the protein CASSTMGQVGTEAFF.

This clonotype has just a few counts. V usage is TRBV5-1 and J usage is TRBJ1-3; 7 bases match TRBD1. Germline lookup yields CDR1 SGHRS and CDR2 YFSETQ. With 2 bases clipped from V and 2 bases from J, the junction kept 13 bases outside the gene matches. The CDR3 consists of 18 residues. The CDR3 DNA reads TGCGCCAGCAGCTTACAATTGACAGGGTCGCACCCTGGAAACACCATATATTTT. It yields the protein CASSLQLTGSHPGNTIYF. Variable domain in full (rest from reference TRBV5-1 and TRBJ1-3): KAGVTQTPRYLIKTRGQQVTLSCSPISGHRSVSWYQQTPGQGLQFLFEYFSETQRNKGNFPGRFSGRQFSNSRSEMNVSTLELGDSALYLCASSLQLTGSHPGNTIYFGEGSWLTVV.

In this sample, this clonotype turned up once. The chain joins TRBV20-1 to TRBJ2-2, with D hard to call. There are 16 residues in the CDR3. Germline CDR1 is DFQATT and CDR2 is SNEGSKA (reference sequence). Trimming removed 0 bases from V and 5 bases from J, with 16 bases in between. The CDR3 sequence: CSARDLKRPATGELFF. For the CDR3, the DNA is TGCAGTGCTAGAGATCTTAAGCGTCCGGCTACCGGGGAGCTGTTTTTT.

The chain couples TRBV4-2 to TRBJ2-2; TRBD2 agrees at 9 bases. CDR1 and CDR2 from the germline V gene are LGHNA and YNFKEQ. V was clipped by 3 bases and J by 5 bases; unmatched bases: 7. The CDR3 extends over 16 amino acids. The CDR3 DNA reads TGTGCCAGCAGCCAGCCGCGGGGGGGCCTAACCGGGGAGCTGTTTTTT. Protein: CASSQPRGGLTGELFF.

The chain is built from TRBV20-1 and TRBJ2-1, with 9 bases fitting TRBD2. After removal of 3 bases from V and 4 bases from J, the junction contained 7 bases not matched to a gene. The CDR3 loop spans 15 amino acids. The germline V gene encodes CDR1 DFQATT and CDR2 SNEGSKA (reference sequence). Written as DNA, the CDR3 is TGCAGTGCTAGTAAATGGCGGGGGGGTTACAATGAGCAGTTCTTC. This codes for CSASKWRGGYNEQFF.